These 27 T cell receptor beta chains share one sample of origin, sequenced in a study of blood T cell repertoires in COVID-19. Data came from immunoSEQ multiplex PCR; TCRdb stores just in-frame clones and leaves some out. The data show 75,000 to 90,000 clones, with 86% seen just once and under 8.5% held by the top ten. Sample: peripheral blood. The receptors derive from a man in his fifties or sixties with active COVID-19.

Only one count was recorded for this clone. Here the CDR3 reads CASSQDRGGSTDTQYF. The CDR3 nucleotides read TGTGCCAGCAGCCAAGATCGGGGAGGCAGCACAGATACGCAGTATTTT. The chain carries TRBV14 and TRBJ2-3, with a weak D call TRBD2 (6 bases). The CDR3 runs 16 residues. Germline V gene data show CDR1 as SGHDN and CDR2 as FVKESK. V gave up 0 bases and J gave up 0 bases, with 10 bases separating them.

The gene calls are TRBV27 and TRBJ2-1; 12 bases match TRBD2. V shed 6 bases and J 7 bases; nucleotides not matched to a gene: 13. There are 17 residues in the CDR3. CDR1 MNHEY and CDR2 SMNVEV come from the germline V gene (reference sequence). The CDR3 coding sequence is TGTGCCAGCAGCAAAACTAGCGGGAGGCAACGGTTGAATGAGCAGTTCTTC. Encoded protein: CASSKTSGRQRLNEQFF.

The chain combines TRBV7-8 with TRBJ1-1; D gene unclear. Germline values: CDR1 SGHVS, CDR2 FQNEAQ. The CDR3 contains 14 residues. V shed 6 bases and J shed 6 bases, with 17 bases lying between them. The CDR3 nucleotides are TGTGCCAGCAGATGGCGGGAGACGGACGCTGAAGCTTTCTTT. Amino acid sequence: CASRWRETDAEAFF. The full variable domain, rest sourced from reference TRBV7-8 and TRBJ1-1, is GAGVSQSPRYKVAKRGQDVALRCDPISGHVSLFWYQQALGQGPEFLTYFQNEAQLDKSGLPSDRFFAERPEGSVSTLKIQRTQQEDSAVYLCASRWRETDAEAFFGQGTRLTVV.

The genes are TRBV7-9 and TRBJ2-7; 7 nucleotides line up with TRBD1. From germline, CDR1 is SEHNR and CDR2 FQNEAQ (reference sequence). This CDR3 region has 11 residues. V lost 5 bases, J lost 8 bases, and 3 bases stayed unmatched. CDR3 in DNA: TGTGCCAGCAGCCAGACAGGGAAGCAGTACTTC. Translated, it gives CASSQTGKQYF.

The chain recombines TRBV28 with TRBJ2-7; tentatively, D is TRBD1 (6 bases). Trimming stripped 2 bases from V and 3 bases from J, with 17 bases between. From germline, CDR1 is MDHEN and CDR2 SYDVKM. This CDR3 contains 16 residues. The CDR3 DNA is TGTGCCAGCAGTTTACCAACAGGGAAAATAGGCTACGAGCAGTACTTC. It yields the protein CASSLPTGKIGYEQYF.

V is TRBV20-1 and J is TRBJ2-7; D not certain. The length of the CDR3 is 11 residues. Germline CDR1 reads DFQATT; CDR2 reads SNEGSKA (reference sequence). V lost 1 base, J lost 3 bases, and 4 bases lay in between. This chain's CDR3 is CSARGHYEQYF. The DNA for the CDR3 is TGCAGTGCTAGAGGGCACTACGAGCAGTACTTC.

The chain carries TRBV6-5 and TRBJ2-7; D is perhaps TRBD2 (5 bases). Germline V gives CDR1 MNHEY, CDR2 SVGAGI. The CDR3 loop spans 13 amino acids. V was pared by 7 bases and J by 6 bases, with 16 bases between. The CDR3 nucleotides are TGTGCCAGCATGGAAGGGCCGGCGGGCGAGCAGTACTTC. Translated: CASMEGPAGEQYF.

V and J are TRBV5-5 and TRBJ2-1; 7 bases agree with TRBD1. The CDR3 covers 15 residues. V lost 6 bases and J lost 5; bases outside the gene matches: 11. Germline V gives CDR1 SGHKS, CDR2 YYEKEE (reference sequence). Here the CDR3 reads CASTSRGGEHNEQFF. The CDR3 DNA is TGTGCCAGCACCTCTCGAGGGGGCGAGCACAATGAGCAGTTCTTC.

This clone appeared once. V is TRBV5-3 and J is TRBJ1-4; D is ambiguous. TRBV5-3 is reported as an ORF; its role is uncertain. This CDR3 is built from 15 residues. V was trimmed by 1 base and J by 6 bases, leaving 13 bases between them. This CDR3 reads CARSLRGLGHEKLFF. CDR3 in DNA: TGTGCCAGAAGCTTGCGCGGGTTAGGACATGAAAAACTGTTTTTT.

V and J are TRBV30 and TRBJ1-2; D is possibly TRBD1 (6 bases). V lost 6 bases and J 4 bases, leaving 15 bases between the germline ends. CDR3 length: 13 amino acids. Germline values: CDR1 GTSNPN, CDR2 SVGIG (reference sequence). Written as DNA, the CDR3 is TGTGCCTGCCCTGTGGGGGCGGGCTATGGCTACACCTTC. Its translation: CACPVGAGYGYTF.

The CDR3 region is CASSERGASYEQYF. CDR3 bases: TGTGCCAGCTCTGAGCGGGGGGCATCCTACGAGCAGTACTTC. V gene TRBV6-5 combines with J gene TRBJ2-7; 9 positions match TRBD2. This CDR3 region has 14 residues. Germline V CDR1 and CDR2: MNHEY, SVGAGI. V dropped 8 bases and J dropped 1; count of bases not matched to a gene: 6.

This clone was detected only once. This sequence joins TRBV9 and TRBJ2-2; D gene uncertain. The CDR3 runs 12 residues. Germline CDR1 is SGDLS and CDR2 is YYNGEE. The germline V and J ends were trimmed by 3 bases and 6 bases, with 6 bases remaining between them. The CDR3 protein is CASSGVPGELFF. CDR3 coding DNA: TGTGCCAGCAGCGGAGTTCCCGGGGAGCTGTTTTTT.

The rearrangement joins TRBV4-3 to TRBJ1-4; D gene unclear. V lost 1 base to trimming and J lost 7 bases, with 13 bases between them. The CDR3 is made up of 15 amino acids. CDR1 LGHNA and CDR2 YSLEER come from the germline V gene. In DNA form, the CDR3 reads TGCGCCAGCAGCCAAGCGCCCGGGTTGGGTGAAAAACTGTTTTTT. Its protein product is CASSQAPGLGEKLFF.

In this sample, this clone turned up once. This chain links TRBV4-3 with TRBJ2-7; TRBD1 agrees at 8 bases. V was pared by 4 bases and J by 3 bases, with 11 bases of the junction left unmatched. Germline V gene sequence: CDR1 LGHNA, CDR2 YSLEER. This CDR3 has 16 amino acids. The CDR3 bases are TGCGCCAGCAGCCGTGGAGCCGGGACAGGCAACTACGAGCAGTACTTC. Its protein product is CASSRGAGTGNYEQYF.

This chain joins TRBV30 and TRBJ1-6; 7 bases line up with TRBD1. The CDR3 sequence is 16 residues long. Germline V gene sequence: CDR1 GTSNPN, CDR2 SVGIG (reference sequence). V was pared by 4 bases and J by 0 bases, with 6 bases of the junction left unmatched. CDR3 sequence reads: CAWMAQGNSYNSPLHF. CDR3 bases: TGTGCCTGGATGGCACAGGGGAACTCCTATAATTCACCCCTCCACTTT.

The CDR3 DNA follows: TGTGCCAGCAGACAGGGAATTAGCTCCTACGAGCAGTACTTC. As protein: CASRQGISSYEQYF. This chain connects TRBV6-6 to TRBJ2-7, with a tentative D call TRBD1 (6 bases). This CDR3 is 14 amino acids long. Germline CDR1 and CDR2: MNHNY and SVGAGI (reference sequence). V was cut by 6 bases and J by 0 bases, with 12 bases left in between.

In this sample, this clone turned up a few times. The V and J genes are TRBV28 and TRBJ1-2; TRBD1 aligns across 8 bases. The germline V gene has CDR1 MDHEN and CDR2 SYDVKM. V was pared by 3 bases and J by 8 bases, with 5 bases of the junction left unmatched. CDR3 length: 13 residues. CDR3 DNA sequence: TGTGCCAGCAGTTTGGGCAGGGGGCTCGGCTACACCTTC. This translates into CASSLGRGLGYTF.

The DNA of the CDR3 is TGTGCCACCAGTCCGAGGGCGGGGGGCCCCTATGGCTACACCTTC. Its protein is CATSPRAGGPYGYTF. The rearrangement uses TRBV24-1 and TRBJ1-2; tentative D call: TRBD1 (6 bases). CDR1 is KGHDR, CDR2 SFDVKD, per germline. V gave up 6 bases and J gave up 4 bases, with 17 bases separating them. This CDR3 spans 15 amino acids.

The genes are TRBV5-4 and TRBJ2-1; 15 bases are a match to TRBD2. Per the germline V gene, CDR1 is SGHNT and CDR2 is YYREEE (reference sequence). With 4 bases clipped from V and 8 bases from J, the junction kept 4 bases outside the gene matches. The CDR3 spans 15 residues. CDR3 nucleotides: TGTGCCAGCAGCGGGACTAGCGGGGGGTTGGATGAGCAGTTCTTC. Encoded protein: CASSGTSGGLDEQFF.

V gene TRBV3-1 (or the pseudogene TRBV3-2) combines with J gene TRBJ2-7; D is perhaps TRBD1 (6 bases). Germline V gives CDR1 LGHDT, CDR2 YNNKEL (reference sequence). V was trimmed by 4 bases and J by 6 bases, leaving 13 bases between them. The length of the CDR3 is 13 residues. Here the CDR3 reads CASSPQGPAEQYF. In nucleotides, the CDR3 is TGTGCCAGCAGCCCCCAGGGGCCGGCCGAGCAGTACTTC.

Only a few counts were recorded for this clone. CDR3 bases: TGTGCCAGCAGTCCTACCCAGGGGGCACCCCTCCACTTT. It translates to CASSPTQGAPLHF. This sequence joins TRBV28 and TRBJ1-6; 7 positions agree with TRBD1. The CDR3 length is 13 residues. V was clipped by 5 bases and J by 11 bases; unmatched bases: 6. Germline V gives CDR1 MDHEN, CDR2 SYDVKM.

The chain couples TRBV4-1 to TRBJ2-1; 9 bases match TRBD2. The germline V gene encodes CDR1 MGHRA and CDR2 YSYEKL. Trimming at V came to 4 bases and at J to 9 bases, leaving 10 bases not matched to a gene. The CDR3 has 15 residues. CDR3 sequence reads: CASSPSGGSFSEQFF. In nucleotides, the CDR3 is TGCGCCAGCAGCCCCAGCGGGGGGTCATTCAGTGAGCAGTTCTTC.

This clone has only a few counts. The genes are TRBV5-1 and TRBJ2-2; TRBD2 might be the D (6 bases). The CDR3 runs 17 residues. Per germline, CDR1 SGHRS and CDR2 YFSETQ. V lost 0 bases to trimming and J lost 3 bases, with 15 bases between them. CDR3 loop: CASSLATTSMDTGELFF. The CDR3 DNA is TGCGCCAGCAGCTTGGCCACGACTAGTATGGACACCGGGGAGCTGTTTTTT.

This clone occurred a few times. V usage is TRBV6-4 and J usage is TRBJ2-1, with 10 nucleotides matching TRBD2. Looked up from germline, CDR1 is MRHNA and CDR2 is SNTAGT. With V trimmed by 5 bases and J by 7 bases, 2 bases remained unmatched. The CDR3 runs to 13 residues. For the CDR3, the DNA is TGTGCCAGCAGTAGCGGGGGGGAAAATGAGCAGTTCTTC. This sequence encodes CASSSGGENEQFF.

CDR3 residues: CASSRTQGEDNEQFF. The DNA of the CDR3 is TGCGCCAGCAGCCGGACCCAGGGGGAGGACAATGAGCAGTTCTTC. The V gene is TRBV4-3, the J gene TRBJ2-1; D perhaps matches TRBD1 (7 bases). CDR1 and CDR2 from the germline V gene are LGHNA and YSLEER. The CDR3 length is 15 residues. The V gene lost 4 bases and the J gene lost 5 bases, with 15 bases spanning the gap.

The rearrangement uses TRBV4-2 and TRBJ1-2; D is ambiguous. The length of the CDR3 is 14 residues. In germline, CDR1 is LGHNA, CDR2 YNFKEQ. Trimming removed 1 base at V and 2 bases at J, with 8 bases between. The CDR3 bases are TGTGCCAGCAGCCAAGCCGGCGGGAACTATGGCTACACCTTC. Translation: CASSQAGGNYGYTF.

The chain links TRBV12-3 or TRBV12-4 to TRBJ1-1; D ambiguous. The CDR3 spans 12 residues. The V and J ends lost 5 bases and 5 bases respectively, with 9 bases between them. DNA of the CDR3: TGTGCCAGCAGTGGACTCGGGACTGAAGCTTTCTTT. This sequence encodes CASSGLGTEAFF.